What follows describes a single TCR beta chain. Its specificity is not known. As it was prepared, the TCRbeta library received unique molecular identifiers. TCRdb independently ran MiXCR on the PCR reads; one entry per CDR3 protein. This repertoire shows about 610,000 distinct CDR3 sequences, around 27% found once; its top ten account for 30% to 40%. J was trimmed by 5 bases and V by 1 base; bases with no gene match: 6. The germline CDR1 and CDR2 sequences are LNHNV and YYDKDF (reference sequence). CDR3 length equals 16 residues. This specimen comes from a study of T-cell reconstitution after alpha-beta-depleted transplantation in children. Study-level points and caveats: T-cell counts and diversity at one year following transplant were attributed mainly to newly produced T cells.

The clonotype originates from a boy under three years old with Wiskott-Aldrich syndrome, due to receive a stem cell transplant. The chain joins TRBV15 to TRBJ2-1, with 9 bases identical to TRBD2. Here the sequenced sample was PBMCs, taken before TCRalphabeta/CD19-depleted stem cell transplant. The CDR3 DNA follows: TGTGCCACCAGCAGAGTGATAATAGCGGGGGACAATGAGCAGTTCTTC. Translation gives CATSRVIIAGDNEQFF. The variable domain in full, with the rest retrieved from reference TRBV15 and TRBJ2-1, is DAMVIQNPRYQVTQFGKPVTLSCSQTLNHNVMYWYQQKSSQAPKLLFHYYDKDFNNEADTPDNFQSRRPNTSFCFLDIRSPGLGDTAMYLCATSRVIIAGDNEQFFGPGTRLTVL.